In this sample, the clone carrying this T cell receptor (beta chain) turned up once. Antigen: not known. V was pared by 2 bases and J by 5 bases, with 9 bases between. The CDR3 is 13 residues long. Germline V gene sequence: CDR1 SGHTA, CDR2 FQGTGA. Investigators performed immunoSEQ version v3.0 at survey level. The repertoire was sequenced with immunoSEQ multiplex PCR; TCRdb's copy has only in-frame clones and lacks some. Here the sample spans over 25,000 clones, roughly 86% being singletons. The data derive from a study of long-term antiretroviral therapy in people with HIV. Background on the study: About a decade before 2015, the earliest samples were taken when ART was typically delayed.

All donors provided no fewer than one pre-ART and no fewer than two post-ART PBMC samples. Cryopreserved PBMC numbered about 0.9-11 million per sample before DNA extraction. The study, taken as a whole, reports: Information pertaining to ART adherence, viral resistance or therapeutic modifications was not obtained.

Sequenced here: unsorted PBMCs, sampled 0.8 years after starting antiretroviral therapy. This chain links TRBV7-3 with TRBJ1-1, with D perhaps TRBD1 (5 bases). This receptor was identified in a woman in her 30s with HIV. The DNA of the CDR3 is TGTGCCAGCAGCTTACAGGGAGTTACTGAAGCTTTCTTT. Protein sequence: CASSLQGVTEAFF.